This T cell receptor beta chain was documented in a study of CD8 T cells in Susac syndrome. Random hexamers primed reverse transcription of about 0.45 to 1 ug RNA. The authors amplified TCR beta CDR3 across 54 Vbeta and 13 Jbeta using immunoSEQ multiplex PCR. TCRdb re-called the immunoSEQ multiplex PCR reads through MiXCR, storing one row per CDR3 protein. The sample includes about 210,000 distinct CDR3 sequences, roughly 96% of them seen just once. Negative isolation yielded CD4+ and CD8+ T cells, and FACS enriched TEMRA cells. Trimming cost V 2 bases and J 7 bases; bases outside gene matches: 9. The CDR3 extends over 14 amino acids. Germline-derived CDR1 and CDR2 are SQVTM and ANQGSEA.

The receptor comes from a human donor with multiple sclerosis. The V and J genes are TRBV29-1 and TRBJ1-2; the match to TRBD1 covers 8 bases. Sequenced material: CD4+ T cells from PBMCs. CDR3 DNA sequence: TGCAGCGTTGAACCCGCCGGACAGGGCTTTGGCTACACCTTC. It specifies CSVEPAGQGFGYTF.